This TCR beta chain was captured in a study of regulatory T cells in long-lasting Graves disease. Study conclusions and caveats: Examination was confined to peripheral blood, excluding thyroid tissue. Favoring TRBV28, TRBJ1-2 and TRBJ2-5 was a feature seen in persistent disease.

Time point: newly diagnosed GD, antithyroid drugs for less than 3 months. The authors made the TCR library using RNA they extracted from PBMCs. As regards this clonotype: Its target is unknown.

Per germline, CDR1 SNHLY and CDR2 FYNNEI. The CDR3 loop spans 15 amino acids. V shed 1 base and J 10 bases; nucleotides not matched to a gene: 4. Both iRepertoire HTBI primers and Arm-PCR of CDR3 regions were used to build the TCR beta libraries. TCRdb called the multiplex PCR reads again in MiXCR, with one record for every CDR3 protein. The sample holds some 220,000 distinct CDR3 sequences, roughly a fifth seen once. The data were also submitted as part of a second study, on T cells in Graves' hyperthyroidism and ophthalmopathy. Per that study: In patients aged 18 to 65, hyperthyroidism was newly diagnosed, with duration under 2 months. TCR CDR3 regions were first amplified by RT-PCR with HTBI primers.

The TCR sequence derives from a young woman with Graves disease. The chain recombines TRBV2 with TRBJ2-7; 16 bases agree with TRBD2. The sample here was peripheral blood mononuclear cells (PBMCs), taken at new diagnosis, from a patient treated with antithyroid drugs. CDR3 sequence: CASSEGGLAGGPQYF. The CDR3 DNA reads TGTGCCAGCAGTGAAGGGGGACTAGCGGGAGGGCCTCAGTACTTC. Variable domain in full (rest from reference TRBV2 and TRBJ2-7): EPEVTQTPSHQVTQMGQEVILRCVPISNHLYFYWYRQILGQKVEFLVSFYNNEISEKSEIFDDQFSVERPDGSNFTLKIRSTKLEDSAMYFCASSEGGLAGGPQYFGPGTRLTVT.